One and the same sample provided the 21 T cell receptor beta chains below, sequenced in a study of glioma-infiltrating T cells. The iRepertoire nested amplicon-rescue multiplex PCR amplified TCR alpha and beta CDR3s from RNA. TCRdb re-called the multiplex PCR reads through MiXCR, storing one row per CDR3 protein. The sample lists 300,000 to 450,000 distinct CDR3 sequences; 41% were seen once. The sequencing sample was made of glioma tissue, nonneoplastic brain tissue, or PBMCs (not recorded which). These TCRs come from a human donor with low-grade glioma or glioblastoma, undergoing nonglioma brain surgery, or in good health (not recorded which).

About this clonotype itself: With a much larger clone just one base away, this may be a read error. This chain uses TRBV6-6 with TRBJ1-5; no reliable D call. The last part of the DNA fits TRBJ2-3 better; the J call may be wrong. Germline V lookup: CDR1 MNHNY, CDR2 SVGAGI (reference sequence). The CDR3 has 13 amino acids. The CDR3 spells CASSYPHNQPQYF. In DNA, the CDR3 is TGTGCCAGCAGTTATCCCCATAATCAGCCCCAGTATTTT.

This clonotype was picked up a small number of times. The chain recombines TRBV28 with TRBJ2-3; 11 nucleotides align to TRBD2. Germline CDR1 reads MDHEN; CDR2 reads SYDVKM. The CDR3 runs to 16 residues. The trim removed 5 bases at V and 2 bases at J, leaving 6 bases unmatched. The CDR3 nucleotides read TGTGCCAGCAGTACGGGACTAGCGGACTACACAGATACGCAGTATTTT. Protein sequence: CASSTGLADYTDTQYF.

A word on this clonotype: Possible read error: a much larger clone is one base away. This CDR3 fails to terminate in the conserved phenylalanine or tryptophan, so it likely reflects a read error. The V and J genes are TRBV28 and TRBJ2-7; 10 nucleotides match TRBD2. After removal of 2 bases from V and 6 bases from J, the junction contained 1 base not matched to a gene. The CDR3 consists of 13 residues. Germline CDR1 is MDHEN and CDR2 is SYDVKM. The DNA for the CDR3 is TGTGCCAGCAGTTTACTAGCGGGAGCCGAGCAGTACTCC. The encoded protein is CASSLLAGAEQYS.

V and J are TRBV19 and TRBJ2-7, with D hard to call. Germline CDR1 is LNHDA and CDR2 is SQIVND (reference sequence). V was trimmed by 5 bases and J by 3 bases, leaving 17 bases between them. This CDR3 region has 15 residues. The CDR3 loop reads CASSPTTGNIYEQYF. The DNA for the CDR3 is TGTGCCAGTAGTCCCACGACCGGAAATATCTACGAGCAGTACTTC. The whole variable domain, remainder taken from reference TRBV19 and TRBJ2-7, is DGGITQSPKYLFRKEGQNVTLSCEQNLNHDAMYWYRQDPGQGLRLIYYSQIVNDFQKGDIAEGYSVSREKKESFPLTVTSAQKNPTAFYLCASSPTTGNIYEQYFGPGTRLTVT.

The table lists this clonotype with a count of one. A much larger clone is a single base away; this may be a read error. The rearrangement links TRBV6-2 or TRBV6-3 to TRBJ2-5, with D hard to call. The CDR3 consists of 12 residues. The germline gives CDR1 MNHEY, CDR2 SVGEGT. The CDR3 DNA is TGTGTCAGCACCCCGGGTGGAGAGACCCAGTACTTC. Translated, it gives CVSTPGGETQYF.

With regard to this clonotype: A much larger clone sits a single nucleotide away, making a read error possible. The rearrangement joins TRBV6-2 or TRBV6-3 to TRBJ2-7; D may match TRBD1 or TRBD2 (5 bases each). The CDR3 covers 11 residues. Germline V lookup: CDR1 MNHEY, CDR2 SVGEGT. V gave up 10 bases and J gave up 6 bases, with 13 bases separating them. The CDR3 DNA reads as TGTGCCACCGGTAGAGGGGCCGAGCAGTACTTC. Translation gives CATGRGAEQYF.

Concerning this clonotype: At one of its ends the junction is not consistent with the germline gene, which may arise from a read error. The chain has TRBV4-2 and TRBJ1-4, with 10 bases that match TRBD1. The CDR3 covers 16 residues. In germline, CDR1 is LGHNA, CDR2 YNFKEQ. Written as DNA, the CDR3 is TGTGCCAGCAGCCGAGTCGCCGGGACAGGGGATGAAAGACTGTTTTTT. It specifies CASSRVAGTGDERLFF.

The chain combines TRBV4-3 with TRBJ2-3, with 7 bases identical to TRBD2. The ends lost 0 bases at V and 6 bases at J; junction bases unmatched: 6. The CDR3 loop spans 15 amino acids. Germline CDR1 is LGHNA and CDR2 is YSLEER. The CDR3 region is CASSQERLASDTQYF. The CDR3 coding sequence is TGCGCCAGCAGCCAAGAAAGACTAGCATCCGATACGCAGTATTTT.

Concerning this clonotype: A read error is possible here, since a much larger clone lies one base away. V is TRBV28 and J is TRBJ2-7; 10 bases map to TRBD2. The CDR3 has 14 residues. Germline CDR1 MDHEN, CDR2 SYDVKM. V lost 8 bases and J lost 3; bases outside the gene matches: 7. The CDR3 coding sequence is TGTGCCAGCGTCGACGGGACTAGCGACTACGAGCAGTACTTC. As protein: CASVDGTSDYEQYF.

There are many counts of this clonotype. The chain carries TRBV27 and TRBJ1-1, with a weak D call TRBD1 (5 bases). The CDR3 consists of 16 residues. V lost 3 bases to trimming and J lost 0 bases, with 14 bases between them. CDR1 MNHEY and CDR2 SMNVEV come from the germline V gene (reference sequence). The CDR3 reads CASSFRPGVMNTEAFF. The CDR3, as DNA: TGTGCCAGCAGTTTCCGACCGGGGGTAATGAACACTGAAGCTTTCTTT.

The CDR3 DNA sequence: TGTGCCAGCAGACAGCGGGAGGGCCGATCGAGGGGCTACGAGCAGTACTTC. Translating it yields CASRQREGRSRGYEQYF. The chain links TRBV12-3 or TRBV12-4 to TRBJ2-7; 10 bases match TRBD2. The length of the CDR3 is 17 residues. V lost 6 bases to trimming and J lost 3 bases; unmatched junction nucleotides: 14.

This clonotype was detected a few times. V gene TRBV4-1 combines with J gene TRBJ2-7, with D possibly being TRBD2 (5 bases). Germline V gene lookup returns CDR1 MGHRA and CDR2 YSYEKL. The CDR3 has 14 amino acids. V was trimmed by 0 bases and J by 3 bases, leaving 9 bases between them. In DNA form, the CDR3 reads TGCGCCAGCAGCCAAGATTTCGGAGGCTACGAGCAGTACTTC. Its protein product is CASSQDFGGYEQYF.

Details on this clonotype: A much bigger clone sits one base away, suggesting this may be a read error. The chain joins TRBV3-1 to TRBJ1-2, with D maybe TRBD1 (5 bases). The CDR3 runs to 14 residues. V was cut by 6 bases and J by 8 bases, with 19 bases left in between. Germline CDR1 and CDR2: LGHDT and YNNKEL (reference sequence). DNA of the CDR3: TGTGCCAGCAGTTTGTCCCGGGCAGGGATAGGCTACACCTTC. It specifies CASSLSRAGIGYTF.

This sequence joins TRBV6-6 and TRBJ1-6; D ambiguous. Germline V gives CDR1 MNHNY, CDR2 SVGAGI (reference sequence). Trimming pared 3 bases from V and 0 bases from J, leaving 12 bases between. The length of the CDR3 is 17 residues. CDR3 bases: TGTGCCAGCAGTTATTCTGACGGACTCTCCTATAATTCACCCCTCCACTTT. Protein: CASSYSDGLSYNSPLHF.

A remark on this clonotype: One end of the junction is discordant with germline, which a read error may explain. The CDR3 sequence is CASSLSYGYNF. DNA of the CDR3: TGTGCCAGCAGTTTGAGTTATGGCTACAACTTC. The gene calls are TRBV28 and TRBJ1-2; D remains ambiguous. The CDR3 is made up of 11 amino acids. From germline, CDR1 is MDHEN and CDR2 SYDVKM.

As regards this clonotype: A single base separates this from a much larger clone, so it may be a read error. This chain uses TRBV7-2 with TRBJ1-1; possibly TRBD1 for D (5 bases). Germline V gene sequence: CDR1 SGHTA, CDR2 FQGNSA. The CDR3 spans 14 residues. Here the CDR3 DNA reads TGTGCCAGCGGCTTAGCGAGGGGACGGACTGAAGCTTTCTTT. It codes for CASGLARGRTEAFF.

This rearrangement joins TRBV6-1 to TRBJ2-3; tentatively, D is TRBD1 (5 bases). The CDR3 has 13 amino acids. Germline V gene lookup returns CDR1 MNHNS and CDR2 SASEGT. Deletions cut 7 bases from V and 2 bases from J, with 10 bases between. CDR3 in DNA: TGTGCCAGCATAGACAGAAACACAGATACGCAGTATTTT. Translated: CASIDRNTDTQYF.

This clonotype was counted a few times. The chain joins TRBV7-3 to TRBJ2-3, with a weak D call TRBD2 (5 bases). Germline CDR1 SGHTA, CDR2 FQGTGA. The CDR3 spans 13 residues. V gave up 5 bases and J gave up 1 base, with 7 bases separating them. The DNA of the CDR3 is TGTGCCAGCAGCCATAGCGGCACAGATACGCAGTATTTT. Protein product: CASSHSGTDTQYF.

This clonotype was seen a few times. The CDR3 spells CASSQLQGWTEAFF. Here the CDR3 DNA reads TGCGCCAGCAGCCAGTTACAGGGGTGGACTGAAGCTTTCTTT. J is TRBJ1-1 and V is TRBV4-3; 7 bases fit TRBD1. V gave up 3 bases and J gave up 5 bases; unmatched junction bases: 6. The CDR3 spans 14 residues. CDR1 and CDR2 from the germline V gene are LGHNA and YSLEER.

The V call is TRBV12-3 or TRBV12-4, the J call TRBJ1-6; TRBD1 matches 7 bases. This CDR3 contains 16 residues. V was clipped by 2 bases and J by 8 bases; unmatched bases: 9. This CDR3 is CASSLKLGTAYSPLHF. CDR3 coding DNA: TGTGCCAGCAGTTTAAAGTTAGGGACAGCATATTCACCCCTCCACTTT.

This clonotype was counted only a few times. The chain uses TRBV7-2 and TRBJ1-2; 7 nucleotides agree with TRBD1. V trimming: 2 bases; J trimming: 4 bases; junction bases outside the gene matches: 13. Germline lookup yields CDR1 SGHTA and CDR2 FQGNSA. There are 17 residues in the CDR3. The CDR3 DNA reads TGTGCCAGCAGCTTAACCGGTTGGGGGGACAGCAGCTATGGCTACACCTTC. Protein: CASSLTGWGDSSYGYTF.